What follows are 3 T cell receptor beta chains derived from one specimen sequenced in a study of control samples from healthy donors and cancer patients. The protocol was immunoSEQ multiplex PCR, while the TCRdb copy is restricted to in-frame clones and leaves out a portion. The sample records roughly 93,000 clones, roughly nine tenths being singletons. The sequenced material came from PBMCs. These receptors were collected from a woman aged 45-60 years with colorectal cancer.

The chain recombines TRBV6-5 with TRBJ1-6; 7 positions match TRBD1. This CDR3 has 15 residues. Germline V gene sequence: CDR1 MNHEY, CDR2 SVGAGI. V shed 1 base and J 5 bases; nucleotides not matched to a gene: 2. The CDR3 is CASSYLDRNNSPLHF. For the CDR3, the DNA is TGTGCCAGCAGTTACTTGGACAGGAATAATTCACCCCTCCACTTT.

The chain joins TRBV19 to TRBJ2-5, with a weak D call TRBD1 (6 bases). The V and J ends lost 4 bases and 5 bases respectively, with 11 bases between them. Germline-derived CDR1 and CDR2 are LNHDA and SQIVND (reference sequence). The CDR3 has 13 amino acids. The CDR3 sequence is CASSNNRVETQYF. The DNA of the CDR3 is TGTGCCAGTAGTAACAACAGGGTTGAGACCCAGTACTTC.

The V call is TRBV6-6, the J call TRBJ1-2, with 8 bases fitting TRBD1. CDR3 size: 14 residues. Germline V gene data show CDR1 as MNHNY and CDR2 as SVGAGI (reference sequence). V lost 6 bases to trimming and J lost 4 bases; unmatched junction nucleotides: 7. In nucleotides, the CDR3 is TGTGCCAGCAGCCAAACCGGGACAGGCTATGGCTACACCTTC. Its protein product is CASSQTGTGYGYTF.